This T cell receptor beta chain was sequenced in a study of OX40 agonist ivuxolimab in advanced cancers. Study-wide results and limits: Among the nonresponders, some also had low normalized T-cell clonal expansion. At 0.1 to 3.0 mg/kg and by week 6, clonal expansion occurred in CD4+ and CD8+ blood T cells.

Only in-frame clones appear in the TCRdb table, and some are missing; sequencing was by immunoSEQ multiplex PCR. This sample has 90,000 to 100,000 clones, with roughly 89% found just once. Notes on this clone: Its cognate antigen is unknown.

The clonotype originates from an adult with an advanced solid tumor such as melanoma, head and neck, liver or kidney cancer. The sample consisted of CD4+ or CD8+ T cells sorted from blood, taken in a trial of the OX40 agonist ivuxolimab.

The CDR3 sequence is CANRQGNQPQHF. The CDR3 bases are TGTGCCAACCGACAGGGCAATCAGCCCCAGCATTTT. V is TRBV6-1 and J is TRBJ1-5; TRBD1 might be the D (6 bases). The germline gives CDR1 MNHNS, CDR2 SASEGT. This CDR3 has 12 residues. The V end lost 10 bases, the J end lost 2 bases, and 9 bases lay between the germline ends.